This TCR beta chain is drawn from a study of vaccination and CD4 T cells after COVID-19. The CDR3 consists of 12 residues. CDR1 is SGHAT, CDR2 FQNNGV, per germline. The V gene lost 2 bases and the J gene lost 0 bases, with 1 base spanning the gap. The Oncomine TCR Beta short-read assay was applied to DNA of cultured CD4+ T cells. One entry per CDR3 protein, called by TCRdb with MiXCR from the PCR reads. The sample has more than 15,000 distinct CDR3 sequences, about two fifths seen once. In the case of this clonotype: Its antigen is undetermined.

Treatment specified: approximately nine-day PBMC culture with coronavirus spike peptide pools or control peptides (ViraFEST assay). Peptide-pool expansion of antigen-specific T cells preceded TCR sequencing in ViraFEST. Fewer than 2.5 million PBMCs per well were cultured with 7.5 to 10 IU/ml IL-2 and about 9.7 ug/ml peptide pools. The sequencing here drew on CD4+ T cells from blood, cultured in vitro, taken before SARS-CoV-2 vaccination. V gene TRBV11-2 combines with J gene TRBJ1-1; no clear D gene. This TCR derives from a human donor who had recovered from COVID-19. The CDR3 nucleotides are TGTGCCAGCAGCTTACTGAACACTGAAGCTTTCTTT. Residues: CASSLLNTEAFF.